This entry lists 18 T cell receptor beta chains sequenced from one sample in a study of T-cell reconstitution after alpha-beta-depleted transplantation in children (dated by TCRdb to the mid-2010s). Libraries were prepared through PCR. Sequencing took place on an Illumina HiSeq 2500. Molecular barcoding was employed in the preparation of TCR libraries, with unique molecular identifiers being used to normalize TCRbeta repertoire quantification. The public reads were run again by TCRdb, first through fastp at Q25 and then through MiXCR, and only productive beta chains were kept. Each entry merges the rows of one CDR3 protein and shows their most common DNA and genes. Within this sample are some 500,000 distinct CDR3 sequences, with approximately 16% of them counted one time only. The top ten clonotypes cover around 3.3% of the sample. The material was PBMCs from the stem cell graft donor, obtained from the stem cell graft. The receptors were gathered from a human donor who donated a stem cell graft to a child with acute lymphoblastic leukemia.

This clonotype was detected only a few times. This sequence joins TRBV20-1 and TRBJ2-7; the match to TRBD2 covers 12 bases. Germline V gene data show CDR1 as DFQATT and CDR2 as SNEGSKA (reference sequence). CDR3 length: 12 residues. The V gene end was trimmed by 6 bases and the J gene end by 6 bases; junction bases not matched to a gene: 3. CDR3 sequence: CSATTSGSEQYF. CDR3 in DNA: TGCAGTGCCACGACTAGCGGGAGCGAGCAGTACTTC.

The chain recombines TRBV5-1 with TRBJ1-5; D remains ambiguous. Trimming took 3 bases from V and 5 from J, leaving 12 bases between them. The CDR3 totals 14 residues. The V gene's germline CDR1 is SGHRS and CDR2 YFSETQ. The CDR3 nucleotides are TGCGCCAGCAGCTGGTCCTTCGGGGATCAGCCCCAGCATTTT. It is translated as CASSWSFGDQPQHF. Full variable domain (remainder filled in from reference TRBV5-1 and TRBJ1-5): KAGVTQTPRYLIKTRGQQVTLSCSPISGHRSVSWYQQTPGQGLQFLFEYFSETQRNKGNFPGRFSGRQFSNSRSEMNVSTLELGDSALYLCASSWSFGDQPQHFGDGTRLSIL.

V gene TRBV27 combines with J gene TRBJ2-1; 10 bases are a match to TRBD2. The CDR3 consists of 16 residues. The germline V gene encodes CDR1 MNHEY and CDR2 SMNVEV (reference sequence). The ends lost 4 bases at V and 5 bases at J; junction bases unmatched: 8. The CDR3 DNA sequence: TGTGCCAGCAGTTCCCTAGGACTAGCGGACGACAATGAGCAGTTCTTC. It specifies CASSSLGLADDNEQFF.

This clonotype was recorded a few times. The V gene is TRBV2, the J gene TRBJ2-1; 7 bases align to TRBD1. After removal of 10 bases from V and 6 bases from J, the junction contained 12 bases not matched to a gene. CDR1 is SNHLY, CDR2 FYNNEI, per germline. The CDR3 consists of 14 residues. CDR3 sequence (DNA): TGTGCCACCCTCCGACAGGGTTCCCGCAATGAGCAGTTCTTC. Translating it yields CATLRQGSRNEQFF.

The chain couples TRBV5-1 to TRBJ1-6; the D gene is possibly TRBD1 (6 bases). The germline V gene encodes CDR1 SGHRS and CDR2 YFSETQ. The CDR3 has 15 amino acids. The V end lost 4 bases, the J end lost 8 bases, and 16 bases lay between the germline ends. CDR3 sequence (DNA): TGCGCCAGCAGCCGCCAGGGGACCAGCGATTCACCCCTCCACTTT. It codes for CASSRQGTSDSPLHF.

The V and J genes are TRBV29-1 and TRBJ2-5; D is uncertain. Trimming left V 4 bases short and J 2 bases short, with 8 bases between. Looked up from germline, CDR1 is SQVTM and CDR2 is ANQGSEA. CDR3 length equals 12 residues. The CDR3 bases are TGCAGCGTTGTGGCGATACAAGAGACCCAGTACTTC. It yields the protein CSVVAIQETQYF.

This chain joins TRBV29-1 and TRBJ2-1, with 7 bases that match TRBD2. The germline CDR1 and CDR2 sequences are SQVTM and ANQGSEA. The CDR3 covers 15 residues. The ends lost 7 bases at V and 1 base at J; junction bases unmatched: 10. CDR3 residues: CSAAGGAGSYNEQFF. The CDR3 nucleotides are TGCAGCGCCGCAGGAGGAGCGGGATCCTACAATGAGCAGTTCTTC.

The V and J genes are TRBV5-1 and TRBJ1-5; weak D call: TRBD1 (5 bases). This CDR3 spans 15 amino acids. Germline CDR1 reads SGHRS; CDR2 reads YFSETQ. V lost 7 bases to trimming and J lost 0 bases, with 14 bases between them. CDR3 residues: CASRLGDHSNQPQHF. In nucleotides, the CDR3 is TGCGCCAGCCGGCTAGGGGACCATAGCAATCAGCCCCAGCATTTT.

This clonotype was found a few times. The chain carries TRBV12-3 or TRBV12-4 and TRBJ1-1; D unresolved. V gave up 6 bases and J gave up 7 bases, with 9 bases separating them. The CDR3 is made up of 11 amino acids. CDR3 in amino acids: CASSQAVEAFF. The CDR3 nucleotides read TGTGCCAGCAGCCAGGCGGTTGAAGCTTTCTTT.

This clonotype occurred a few times. The rearrangement links TRBV3-1 to TRBJ2-7, with 14 bases identical to TRBD2. CDR3 length: 17 residues. V shed 7 bases and J 6 bases; nucleotides not matched to a gene: 14. From germline, CDR1 is LGHDT and CDR2 YNNKEL (reference sequence). CDR3 in amino acids: CASTHRLAGGPEGEQYF. The CDR3, as DNA: TGTGCCAGCACCCACCGACTAGCGGGAGGGCCAGAGGGCGAGCAGTACTTC.

This clonotype was seen a few times. The gene calls are TRBV7-2 and TRBJ2-1; TRBD2 agrees at 10 bases. Germline CDR1 and CDR2: SGHTA and FQGNSA. This CDR3 region has 16 residues. V dropped 1 base and J dropped 10; count of bases not matched to a gene: 10. For the CDR3, the DNA is TGTGCCAGCAGCTTAGATCCTAGCGGGAGATTGGGAGAGCAGTTCTTC. Amino acid sequence: CASSLDPSGRLGEQFF.

This sequence joins TRBV12-3 or TRBV12-4 and TRBJ2-3; TRBD2 aligns across 12 bases. There are 16 residues in the CDR3. Trimming removed 6 bases from V and 4 bases from J; junction bases left unmatched: 8. The DNA for the CDR3 is TGTGCCAGCAGATCCCGACTAGCGGGAGACCCAGATACGCAGTATTTT. This codes for CASRSRLAGDPDTQYF.

In its sample, this clonotype was seen a few times. CDR3 sequence reads: CASSHKTGNPGELFF. CDR3 nucleotides: TGCGCCAGCAGCCACAAGACAGGGAATCCCGGGGAGCTGTTTTTT. The chain employs TRBV4-1 and TRBJ2-2; TRBD1 agrees at 7 bases. Germline CDR1 is MGHRA and CDR2 is YSYEKL. The V segment lost 3 bases and the J segment 6 bases; nucleotides outside the gene matches: 7. This CDR3 has 15 amino acids.

There are a few counts of this clonotype. The genes are TRBV5-1 and TRBJ2-1; TRBD2 matches at 12 bases. Germline CDR1 reads SGHRS; CDR2 reads YFSETQ. CDR3 length equals 15 residues. J lost 9 bases, V lost 3 bases, and 7 bases had no gene match. The CDR3 loop reads CASSSTSGRHGEQFF. CDR3 bases: TGCGCCAGCAGCTCTACTAGCGGGAGGCACGGTGAGCAGTTCTTC. The full variable domain, completed using reference TRBV5-1 and TRBJ2-1, is KAGVTQTPRYLIKTRGQQVTLSCSPISGHRSVSWYQQTPGQGLQFLFEYFSETQRNKGNFPGRFSGRQFSNSRSEMNVSTLELGDSALYLCASSSTSGRHGEQFFGPGTRLTVL.

The table lists this clonotype with a few counts. The chain carries TRBV25-1 and TRBJ1-1, with 8 bases that match TRBD1. There are 15 residues in the CDR3. Losses at the gene ends were 4 bases for V and 1 base for J; bases not matched to a gene: 5. CDR1 is MGHDK and CDR2 is SYGVNS in the germline V gene. The CDR3 DNA follows: TGTGCCAGCAGTGGGCTGGACAGGGCGAACACTGAAGCTTTCTTT. This encodes CASSGLDRANTEAFF.

This clonotype showed up just a few times. The chain recombines TRBV27 with TRBJ2-2; D gene unclear. Germline CDR1 and CDR2: MNHEY and SMNVEV (reference sequence). The CDR3 length is 14 residues. The ends were cut back, 5 bases at V and 0 bases at J, with 7 bases in the middle. DNA for the CDR3: TGTGCCAGCAGTCAACGGACGAACACCGGGGAGCTGTTTTTT. It translates to CASSQRTNTGELFF.

This clonotype showed up just a few times. The gene calls are TRBV18 and TRBJ1-1; D remains unclear. The germline V and J ends were trimmed by 10 bases and 5 bases, with 17 bases remaining between them. CDR1 is KGHSH and CDR2 is LQKENI in the germline V gene. This CDR3 is 13 amino acids long. CDR3 DNA sequence: TGTGCCACCTCCACCGGGCTACGGACTGAAGCTTTCTTT. Translating it yields CATSTGLRTEAFF.

This chain joins TRBV30 and TRBJ1-2; D is possibly TRBD1 (5 bases). Trimming removed 2 bases at V and 8 bases at J, with 9 bases between. Per the germline V gene, CDR1 is GTSNPN and CDR2 is SVGIG (reference sequence). There are 11 residues in the CDR3. The CDR3 nucleotides read TGTGCCTGGAGTCAGGGAAGCGGCTACACCTTC. It is translated as CAWSQGSGYTF.